Described below is a single TCR beta chain sequence and its context. PCR employed 60 Vbeta and 13 Jbeta primers. Profiled with immunoSEQ multiplex PCR; TCRdb holds only in-frame clones, not every one. The table records 110,000 to 150,000 clones, roughly three quarters of them present only once. This sample was taken from a study of cytomegalovirus exposure and HLA in healthy donors. This CDR3 comprises 14 residues. The V segment lost 4 bases and the J segment 7 bases; nucleotides outside the gene matches: 9. Sequencing used PBMCs. The chain joins TRBV5-3 to TRBJ1-2, with 8 bases matching TRBD1. TRBV5-3 is an ORF, with its function uncertain. This clonotype was sampled from a young man in good health and CMV-seronegative. In DNA, the CDR3 is TGTGCCAGAAGCCTCCGGACAGGGTGTGGTGGCTACACCTTC. Translated: CARSLRTGCGGYTF.